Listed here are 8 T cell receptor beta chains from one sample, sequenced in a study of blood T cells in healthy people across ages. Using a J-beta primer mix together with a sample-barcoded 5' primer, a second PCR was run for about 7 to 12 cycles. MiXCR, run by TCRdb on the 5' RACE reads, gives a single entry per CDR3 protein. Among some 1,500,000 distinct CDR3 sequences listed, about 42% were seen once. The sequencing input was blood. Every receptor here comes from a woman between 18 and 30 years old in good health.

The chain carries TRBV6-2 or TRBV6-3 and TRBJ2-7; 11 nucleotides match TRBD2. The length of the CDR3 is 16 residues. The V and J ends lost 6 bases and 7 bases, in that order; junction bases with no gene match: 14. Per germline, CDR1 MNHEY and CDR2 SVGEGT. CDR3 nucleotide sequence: TGTGCCAGCAGAGGCCGCCTAGCGGGGGGTTACAATGAGCAGTACTTC. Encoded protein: CASRGRLAGGYNEQYF.

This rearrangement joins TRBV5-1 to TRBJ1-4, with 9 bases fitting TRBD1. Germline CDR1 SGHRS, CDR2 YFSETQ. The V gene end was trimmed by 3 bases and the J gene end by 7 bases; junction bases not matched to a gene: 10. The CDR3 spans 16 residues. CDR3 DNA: TGCGCCAGCAGCTCACCAACACAGGGGGCAAGTGAAAAACTGTTTTTT. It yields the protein CASSSPTQGASEKLFF.

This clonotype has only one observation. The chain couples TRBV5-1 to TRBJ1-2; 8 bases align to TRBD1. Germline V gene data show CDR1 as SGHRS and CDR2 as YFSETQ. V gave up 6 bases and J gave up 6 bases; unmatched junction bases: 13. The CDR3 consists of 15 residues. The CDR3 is CASKREAGGANGYTF. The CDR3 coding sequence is TGCGCCAGCAAAAGAGAGGCAGGGGGCGCAAATGGCTACACCTTC.

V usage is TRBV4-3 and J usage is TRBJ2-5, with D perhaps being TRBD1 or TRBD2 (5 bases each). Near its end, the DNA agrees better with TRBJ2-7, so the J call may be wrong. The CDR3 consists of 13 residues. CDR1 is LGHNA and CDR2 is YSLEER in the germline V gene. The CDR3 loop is CASSQDRDGEQYF. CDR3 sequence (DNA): TGCGCCAGCAGCCAAGATCGGGACGGCGAGCAGTACTTC.

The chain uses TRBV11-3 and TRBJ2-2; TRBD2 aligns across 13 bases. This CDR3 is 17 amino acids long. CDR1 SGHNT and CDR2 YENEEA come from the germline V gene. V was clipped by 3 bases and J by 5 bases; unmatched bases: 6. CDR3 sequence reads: CASSFRLAGGVTGELFF. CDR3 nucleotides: TGTGCCAGCAGCTTCCGACTAGCGGGGGGAGTTACCGGGGAGCTGTTTTTT.

The CDR3 sequence is CSARPSVREQYF. For the CDR3, the DNA is TGCAGTGCTAGACCCTCTGTCCGCGAGCAGTACTTC. The gene calls are TRBV20-1 and TRBJ2-7; no clear D gene. Germline loops: CDR1 DFQATT, CDR2 SNEGSKA (reference sequence). V lost 2 bases, J lost 6 bases, and 11 bases lay in between. This CDR3 spans 12 amino acids.

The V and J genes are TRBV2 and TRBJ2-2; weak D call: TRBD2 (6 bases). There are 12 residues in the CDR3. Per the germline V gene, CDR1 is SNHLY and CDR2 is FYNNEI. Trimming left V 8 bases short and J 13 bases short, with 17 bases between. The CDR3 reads CASSGDRGLLFF. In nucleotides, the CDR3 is TGTGCCAGCTCGGGGGATCGGGGGTTGCTGTTTTTT.

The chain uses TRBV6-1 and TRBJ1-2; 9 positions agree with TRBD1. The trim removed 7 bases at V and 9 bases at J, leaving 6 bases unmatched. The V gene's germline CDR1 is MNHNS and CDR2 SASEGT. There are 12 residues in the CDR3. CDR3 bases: TGTGCCAGCACCGGACAGGGGAGGCGCTACACCTTC. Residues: CASTGQGRRYTF.